These 31 T cell receptor beta chains came from one sample sequenced in a study of diagnostic markers for celiac disease. TCRdb reprocessed the reads; each CDR3 protein has one entry and no DNA is given. This sample's table reports about 1,100 distinct CDR3 sequences. Sequencing was carried out using either unsorted cells or a sorted T cell fraction (not recorded which). All receptors derive from a human donor.

The V gene is TRBV27, the J gene TRBJ1-5; TCRdb gives TRBD1 as the D gene, but with no DNA this cannot be confirmed. This CDR3 region has 13 residues. CDR1 and CDR2 (germline): MNHEY, SMNVEV (reference sequence). CDR3 residues: CATAGTGGQPQHF.

This clonotype registers large by frequency. This chain's CDR3 is CASSQTVGTEAFF. The chain links TRBV18 to TRBJ1-1. Germline V CDR1 and CDR2: KGHSH, LQKENI. This CDR3 is built from 13 residues.

This clonotype is classed as medium-sized (0.01 to 0.1%) by frequency. The chain is built from TRBV30 and TRBJ2-6; TCRdb outputs TRBD1, but without DNA this stays unchecked. Germline values: CDR1 GTSNPN, CDR2 SVGIG (reference sequence). This CDR3 contains 17 residues. CDR3 sequence reads: CASVPGQGFSGANVLTF.

The chain couples TRBV2 to TRBJ1-5. Germline V gene data show CDR1 as SNHLY and CDR2 as FYNNEI. The CDR3 covers 13 residues. The CDR3 reads CASNGYSNQPQHF.

The J gene is TRBJ2-1, the V gene TRBV7-9; TCRdb lists TRBD1, though no DNA is available to test this call. CDR3 size: 16 residues. Per germline, CDR1 SEHNR and CDR2 FQNEAQ (reference sequence). CDR3 protein: CASSARDSPSYNEQFF.

This clonotype is classed as large by frequency. The chain has TRBV29-1 and TRBJ2-7; with no DNA, the TCRdb D assignment of TRBD1 cannot be verified. The CDR3 consists of 12 residues. CDR1 and CDR2 (germline): SQVTM, ANQGSEA. The CDR3 loop reads CSVGVGGDEQYF.

This clonotype registers medium-sized by frequency. CDR3 amino acids: CASGRDRVTNEQFF. The chain recombines TRBV6-5 with TRBJ2-1; TCRdb indicates TRBD1, and absent DNA this call remains unverified. Germline V CDR1 and CDR2: MNHEY, SVGAGI. This CDR3 region has 14 residues.

This clonotype shows up as large by frequency. The chain recombines TRBV6-2 or TRBV6-3 with TRBJ1-5; TCRdb's D call, TRBD1, is unchecked because there is no DNA. The CDR3 spans 15 residues. Germline CDR1 reads MNHEY; CDR2 reads SVGEGT. The CDR3: CASKRDGYSNQPQHF.

Considering frequency, this clonotype is medium-sized (0.01 to 0.1%). The rearrangement uses TRBV18 and TRBJ1-1; TCRdb gives TRBD1 as the D gene, but with no DNA this cannot be confirmed. The CDR3 spans 13 residues. CDR1 KGHSH and CDR2 LQKENI come from the germline V gene. The CDR3 loop reads CASSVQDDTEAFF.

The chain has TRBV20-1 and TRBJ2-7; TCRdb designates TRBD2, a call that cannot be tested without DNA. The CDR3 consists of 13 residues. Germline V CDR1 and CDR2: DFQATT, SNEGSKA (reference sequence). CDR3 in amino acids: CSAYKEGPYEQYF.

The chain employs TRBV4-1 and TRBJ1-1. Germline values: CDR1 MGHRA, CDR2 YSYEKL. CDR3 length equals 13 residues. The chain's CDR3 is CASSLSGHTEAFF.

Frequency places this clonotype as medium-sized (0.01 to 0.1%). The chain has TRBV5-1 and TRBJ1-1; lacking DNA, the TRBD1 call made by TCRdb goes unchecked. In germline, CDR1 is SGHRS, CDR2 YFSETQ. CDR3 length equals 15 residues. CDR3 sequence reads: CASSLVVGGGTEAFF.

The CDR3 is CASSQLQETQYF. The chain recombines TRBV3-1 with TRBJ2-5. The CDR3 has 12 amino acids. CDR1 and CDR2 (germline): LGHDT, YNNKEL (reference sequence).

V and J are TRBV15 and TRBJ1-2. CDR3 length: 13 residues. Germline CDR1 and CDR2: LNHNV and YYDKDF (reference sequence). The CDR3: CATSRDLDNYYTF. Supplemented by reference TRBV15 and TRBJ1-2, the full variable domain reads DAMVIQNPRYQVTQFGKPVTLSCSQTLNHNVMYWYQQKSSQAPKLLFHYYDKDFNNEADTPDNFQSRRPNTSFCFLDIRSPGLGDTAMYLCATSRDLDNYYTFGSGTRLTVV.

The rearrangement joins TRBV18 to TRBJ1-1; the D call of TRBD1 rests on TCRdb alone, since no DNA is present to check it. Germline CDR1 is KGHSH and CDR2 is LQKENI. The CDR3 totals 14 residues. The CDR3 region is CASSRDRLYTEAFF.

In terms of frequency, this clonotype is medium-sized. The chain joins TRBV7-2 to TRBJ2-2; there is no DNA to check the TCRdb D call of TRBD1. Germline loops: CDR1 SGHTA, CDR2 FQGNSA. The CDR3 sequence is 13 residues long. CDR3 region: CASRRTGPGELFF.

The chain combines TRBV4-1 with TRBJ2-7; TCRdb picks TRBD1, but there is no DNA to check that call. Germline V gives CDR1 MGHRA, CDR2 YSYEKL. This CDR3 comprises 16 residues. CDR3 region: CASSQGEDTHSYEQYF.

This rearrangement joins TRBV10-3 to TRBJ1-5; TCRdb proposes TRBD1, but this gene call is untestable without DNA. The germline CDR1 and CDR2 sequences are ENHRY and SYGVKD. The CDR3 sequence is 16 residues long. This chain's CDR3 is CAISVDRGVIGQPQHF.

Considering frequency, this clonotype is large (0.1 to 1%). The rearrangement joins TRBV12-3 or TRBV12-4 to TRBJ1-2; TCRdb indicates TRBD1, and absent DNA this call remains unverified. The CDR3 totals 13 residues. CDR3 sequence: CASSLDRGTGYTF.

This clonotype is medium-sized by frequency. V is TRBV7-9 and J is TRBJ2-7; TCRdb reports TRBD1, a call that lacks DNA to check it against. Germline loops: CDR1 SEHNR, CDR2 FQNEAQ (reference sequence). The CDR3 is made up of 13 amino acids. The CDR3 region is CASSTGGGYEQYF.

V is TRBV12-3 or TRBV12-4 and J is TRBJ1-1; the TRBD1 assignment by TCRdb is unverifiable without DNA. This CDR3 region has 14 residues. The chain's CDR3 is CASRGWGQIFEAFF.

This clonotype registers medium-sized by frequency. The chain is built from TRBV20-1 and TRBJ2-1; TCRdb's D call of TRBD1 is untestable without DNA. Germline CDR1 and CDR2: DFQATT and SNEGSKA (reference sequence). The CDR3 is 14 residues long. CDR3 loop: CSAMGRFSYNEQFF.

According to its frequency, this clonotype is medium-sized. The chain links TRBV25-1 to TRBJ1-1; TCRdb's D call, TRBD1, is unchecked because there is no DNA. The CDR3 has 14 amino acids. In germline, CDR1 is MGHDK, CDR2 SYGVNS. CDR3 sequence: CARGIRDRRGGAFF. The whole variable domain, remainder taken from reference TRBV25-1 and TRBJ1-1, is EADIYQTPRYLVIGTGKKITLECSQTMGHDKMYWYQQDPGMELHLIHYSYGVNSTEKGDLSSESTVSRIRTEHFPLTLESARPSHTSQYLCARGIRDRRGGAFFGQGTRLTVV.

In terms of frequency, this clonotype is medium-sized. J is TRBJ2-7 and V is TRBV19. The CDR3 contains 14 residues. The germline V gene encodes CDR1 LNHDA and CDR2 SQIVND (reference sequence). The CDR3 loop is CASSIDAGPYEQYF. Supplemented by reference TRBV19 and TRBJ2-7, the full variable domain reads DGGITQSPKYLFRKEGQNVTLSCEQNLNHDAMYWYRQDPGQGLRLIYYSQIVNDFQKGDIAEGYSVSREKKESFPLTVTSAQKNPTAFYLCASSIDAGPYEQYFGPGTRLTVT.

The rearrangement joins TRBV12-3 or TRBV12-4 to TRBJ1-3; TCRdb picks TRBD1, but there is no DNA to check that call. The CDR3 is 15 amino acids. The CDR3 reads CASSPSRVSGNTIYF.

The chain joins TRBV18 to TRBJ2-4; without DNA, the TCRdb call of TRBD1 cannot be checked. Germline V gives CDR1 KGHSH, CDR2 LQKENI. This CDR3 is 17 amino acids long. The CDR3 here is CASSPPQEGAAKNIQYF.

This clonotype shows up as medium-sized (0.01 to 0.1%) by frequency. The chain recombines TRBV6-5 with TRBJ1-1. This CDR3 contains 13 residues. Germline CDR1 MNHEY, CDR2 SVGAGI. This chain's CDR3 is CASRFQVNTEAFF.

The V and J genes are TRBV30 and TRBJ2-6; absent DNA, TCRdb's TRBD1 call cannot be checked. The CDR3 has 17 residues. The germline gives CDR1 GTSNPN, CDR2 SVGIG (reference sequence). This CDR3 is CACLRGQGLSGANVLTF. Variable domain in full (rest from reference TRBV30 and TRBJ2-6): SQTIHQWPATLVQPVGSPLSLECTVEGTSNPNLYWYRQAAGRGLQLLFYSVGIGQISSEVPQNLSASRPQDRQFILSSKKLLLSDSGFYLCACLRGQGLSGANVLTFGAGSRLTVL.

The chain combines TRBV4-2 with TRBJ1-1; as DNA is missing, the TRBD1 call by TCRdb cannot be tested. The germline V gene has CDR1 LGHNA and CDR2 YNFKEQ. CDR3 size: 16 residues. The CDR3 loop is CASSSVAGQDYTEAFF.

This clonotype is called medium-sized based on its frequency. The V gene is TRBV7-9, the J gene TRBJ2-5; TCRdb's assignment of TRBD1 cannot be checked, as there is no DNA. The CDR3 totals 17 residues. CDR1 is SEHNR, CDR2 FQNEAQ, per germline (reference sequence). This CDR3 is CASSLEAGPYFQETQYF. The full variable domain, completed using reference TRBV7-9 and TRBJ2-5, is DTGVSQNPRHKITKRGQNVTFRCDPISEHNRLYWYRQTLGQGPEFLTYFQNEAQLEKSRLLSDRFSAERPKGSFSTLEIQRTEQGDSAMYLCASSLEAGPYFQETQYFGPGTRLLVL.

Judged by frequency, this clonotype is medium-sized. The genes are TRBV5-1 and TRBJ2-3; lacking DNA, the TRBD1 call made by TCRdb goes unchecked. The CDR3 extends over 15 amino acids. Germline assignment: CDR1 SGHRS and CDR2 YFSETQ. CDR3 protein: CASSLRAGNTDTQYF.